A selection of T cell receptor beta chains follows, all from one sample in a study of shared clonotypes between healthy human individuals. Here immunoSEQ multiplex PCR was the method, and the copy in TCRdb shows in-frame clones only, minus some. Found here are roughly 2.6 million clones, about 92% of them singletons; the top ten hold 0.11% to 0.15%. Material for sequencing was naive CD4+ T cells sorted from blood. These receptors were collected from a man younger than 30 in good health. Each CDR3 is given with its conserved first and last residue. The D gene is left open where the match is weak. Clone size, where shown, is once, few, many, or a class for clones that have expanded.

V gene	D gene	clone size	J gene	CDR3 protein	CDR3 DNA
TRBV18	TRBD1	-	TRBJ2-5	CASSPRQGSGETQYF	TGTGCCAGCTCACCGCGACAGGGGTCCGGGGAGACCCAGTACTTC
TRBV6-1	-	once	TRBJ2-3	CASRRESTDTQYF	TGTGCCAGCAGGCGCGAGAGCACAGATACGCAGTATTTT
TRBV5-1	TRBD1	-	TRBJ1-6	CASSQGVSTSYNSPLHF	TGCGCCAGCAGCCAGGGGGTCAGTACCTCCTATAATTCACCCCTCCACTTT
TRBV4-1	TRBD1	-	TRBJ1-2	CASRQDRDSYGYTF	TGCGCCAGCAGGCAGGACAGGGATTCCTATGGCTACACCTTC
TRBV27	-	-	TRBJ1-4	CASSMAGGNEKLFF	TGTGCCAGCAGTATGGCAGGAGGTAATGAAAAACTGTTTTTT
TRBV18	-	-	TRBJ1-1	CASSPPVGDEAFF	TGTGCCAGCTCACCACCGGTGGGGGATGAAGCTTTCTTT
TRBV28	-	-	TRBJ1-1	CASSPGHLDVNTEAFF	TGTGCCAGCAGTCCCGGGCACCTAGACGTGAACACTGAAGCTTTCTTT
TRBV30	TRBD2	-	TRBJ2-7	CAWSGLAVTYEQYF	TGTGCCTGGTCGGGTCTAGCGGTTACCTACGAGCAGTACTTC
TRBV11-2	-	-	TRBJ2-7	CASSNRGLDSYEQYF	TGTGCCAGCAGCAACCGAGGTCTTGACTCCTACGAGCAGTACTTC
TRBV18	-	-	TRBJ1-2	CASSPSVMAAEYGYTF	TGTGCCAGCTCACCTTCGGTTATGGCAGCCGAATATGGCTACACCTTC
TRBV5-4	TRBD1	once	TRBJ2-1	CASSADRGPYNEQFF	TGTGCCAGCAGCGCGGACAGGGGCCCCTACAATGAGCAGTTCTTC
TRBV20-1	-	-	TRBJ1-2	CSARTDGYTF	TGCAGTGCTAGGACAGATGGCTACACCTTC
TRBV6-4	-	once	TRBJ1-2	CASSDSAGDPYGYTF	TGTGCCAGCAGTGACTCTGCGGGGGATCCCTATGGCTACACCTTC
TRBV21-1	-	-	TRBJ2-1	CASSKYGVYNEQFF	TGTGCCAGCAGCAAATATGGGGTCTACAATGAGCAGTTCTTC
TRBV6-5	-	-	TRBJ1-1	CASSSGSMNTEAFF	TGTGCCAGCAGTTCAGGGTCCATGAACACTGAAGCTTTCTTT
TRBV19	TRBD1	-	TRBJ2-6	CASSSGTAGANVLTF	TGTGCCAGTAGTTCCGGGACAGCTGGGGCCAACGTCCTGACTTTC
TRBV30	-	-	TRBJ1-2	CAWSDGNYGYTF	TGTGCCTGGAGTGATGGTAACTATGGCTACACCTTC
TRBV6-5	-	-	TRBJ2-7	CASTSNGYEQYF	TGTGCCAGCACTTCGAATGGGTACGAGCAGTACTTC
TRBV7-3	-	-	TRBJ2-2	CASSLMSGNTGELFF	TGTGCCAGCAGCTTAATGAGTGGGAACACCGGGGAGCTGTTTTTT
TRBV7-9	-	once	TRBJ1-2	CGSSTGGGYGYTF	TGTGGCAGCAGCACTGGGGGTGGCTATGGCTACACCTTC
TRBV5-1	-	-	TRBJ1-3	CASRSGTTNSGNTIYF	TGCGCCAGCCGAAGCGGGACAACGAACTCTGGAAACACCATATATTTT
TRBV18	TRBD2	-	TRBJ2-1	CASSPGLAGGSNEQFF	TGTGCCAGCTCACCAGGCCTAGCGGGGGGTTCGAATGAGCAGTTCTTC
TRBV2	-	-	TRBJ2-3	CASSGLRTDTQYF	TGTGCCAGCAGCGGACTTCGCACAGATACGCAGTATTTT
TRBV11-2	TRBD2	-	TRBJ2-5	CASSLAAGSGSWETQYF	TGTGCCAGCAGCTTAGCAGCGGGTAGCGGGAGTTGGGAGACCCAGTACTTC
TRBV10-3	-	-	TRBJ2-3	CAIMAGSTDTQYF	TGTGCCATCATGGCGGGATCCACAGATACGCAGTATTTT
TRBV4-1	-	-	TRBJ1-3	CASSQDLVRAPSGNTIYF	TGCGCCAGCAGCCAAGATCTCGTCAGGGCTCCCTCTGGAAACACCATATATTTT
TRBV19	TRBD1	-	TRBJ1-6	CASRPDRGQSPLHF	TGTGCCAGTAGACCAGACAGGGGGCAGTCACCCCTCCACTTT
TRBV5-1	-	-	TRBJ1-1	CASSSQGWDTEAFF	TGCGCCAGCAGCTCACAGGGATGGGACACTGAAGCTTTCTTT
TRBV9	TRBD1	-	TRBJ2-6	CASSVAGTGGAGANVLTF	TGTGCCAGCAGCGTAGCCGGGACAGGGGGCGCTGGGGCCAACGTCCTGACTTTC